This T cell receptor beta chain was obtained from a study of cytomegalovirus exposure and HLA in healthy donors. The CDR3 sequence is 16 residues long. Germline V gives CDR1 MDHEN, CDR2 SYDVKM. Trimming left V 2 bases short and J 4 bases short, with 15 bases between. The repertoire was sequenced with immunoSEQ multiplex PCR; TCRdb's copy has only in-frame clones and lacks some. The repertoire holds approximately 160,000 clones, about 90% seen once, with 3.5% to 4.5% in the top ten. Study-level results: Three CMV-associated chains were confirmed in vitro to be specific for CMV antigens. Cytomegalovirus status was reportedly diagnosed by the classifier with high sensitivity and specificity.

The donors were part of the validation cohort, which consisted of some 120 subjects and was separate from the first cohort of about 720 subjects. The count of this clone is one. Its antigen is as yet unknown. The receptor comes from a man between 18 and 35 years old in good health and CMV-seropositive. The sequencing input was PBMCs. The chain combines TRBV28 with TRBJ2-1, with a weak D call TRBD1 (6 bases). The CDR3 reads CASSLSGQGSYNEQFF. Here the CDR3 DNA reads TGTGCCAGCAGTTTAAGTGGGCAGGGGTCATACAATGAGCAGTTCTTC.